This TCR beta chain was sequenced during a study of OX40 agonist ivuxolimab in advanced cancers. The germline CDR1 and CDR2 sequences are LNHDA and SQIVND (reference sequence). CDR3 length: 11 residues. With 10 bases removed from V and 3 bases from J, the gap between germline ends came to 9 bases. Here immunoSEQ multiplex PCR was the method, and the copy in TCRdb shows in-frame clones only, minus some. The table includes tens of thousands of clones, approximately 83% detected once. Here the sequenced sample was CD4+ or CD8+ T cells sorted from blood, taken in a trial of the OX40 agonist ivuxolimab. This receptor was taken from an adult with an advanced solid tumor such as melanoma, head and neck, liver or kidney cancer. The V and J genes are TRBV19 and TRBJ1-2; the D gene is possibly TRBD1 (6 bases). CDR3 DNA: TGTGCCATTGCAGGGGACTATGGCTACACCTTC. The encoded protein is CAIAGDYGYTF.